This T cell receptor (beta chain) was sequenced in a study of T cells of healthy individuals. The CDR3 spans 16 residues. V was cut by 0 bases and J by 4 bases, with 13 bases left in between. CDR1 and CDR2 (germline): SGHVS, FQNEAQ. TCRdb recomputed calls from the 5' RACE reads with MiXCR, one row per CDR3 protein. The top ten hold 15% to 20% of the sample, which has approximately 58,000 distinct CDR3 sequences, 14% to 15% seen once. The rearrangement uses TRBV7-8 and TRBJ1-5, with no clear D. The source of this sequence is a human donor in good health. The CDR3 here is CASSLAAAVRNQPQHF. CDR3 bases: TGTGCCAGCAGCTTAGCAGCGGCAGTGAGGAATCAGCCCCAGCATTTT.